A selection of T cell receptor beta chains follows, all from one sample in a study of tumor and adjacent non-tumor tissue in lung cancer. TCRdb passed the multiplex PCR reads through MiXCR, listing each CDR3 protein once. The sample has more than 120,000 distinct CDR3 sequences; around 61% are singletons. Sample: lung tumor tissue. The receptors here all came from a man in his fifties or sixties with small cell lung cancer. CDR3s include the opening cysteine and the closing phenylalanine or tryptophan. Each record gives: V gene, clone size, J gene, D gene, CDR3 protein, CDR3 DNA. D genes are given only for firm matches. Expanded clones get a size class; other rows say once, few or many, or leave the size out.

TRBV6-6,.,TRBJ1-6,.,CAGSYSTGGTNNSPLHF,TGTGCCGGCAGTTACTCGACGGGAGGGACAAATAATTCACCTCTCCACTTT
TRBV6-5,.,TRBJ1-2,.,CASSYSAREFDGYTF,TGTGCCAGCAGTTACTCGGCCAGGGAATTCGATGGCTACACCTTC
TRBV28,.,TRBJ2-5,.,CPSLGVGSMAQYF,TGCCCCAGCCTCGGGGTGGGGTCCATGGCCCAGTACTTC
TRBV12-3/TRBV12-4,.,TRBJ2-1,.,CASSLAGGLASYNEQFF,TGTGCCAGCAGTTTAGCAGGAGGGCTAGCGAGCTACAATGAGCAGTTCTTC
TRBV12-3/TRBV12-4,.,TRBJ2-2,.,CASSRETERPAKLFF,TGTGCCAGCAGTCGCGAAACGGAGCGCCCCGCGAAGCTGTTTTTT
TRBV20-1,.,TRBJ1-2,.,CSAIDQTIGGGYGYTF,TGCAGTGCTATAGACCAAACTATAGGCGGGGGCTATGGCTACACCTTC
TRBV24-1,.,TRBJ2-4,.,CATSDSGKNIQYF,TGTGCCACCAGTGATTCCGGCAAAAACATTCAGTACTTC
TRBV11-2,.,TRBJ2-1,.,CASRGLRWSGEQFF,TGTGCCAGCAGGGGCCTACGATGGAGTGGTGAGCAGTTCTTT
TRBV6-4,.,TRBJ2-1,TRBD1,CASSDSGQGYNEQFF,TGTGCCAGCAGTGACTCCGGACAGGGGTACAATGAGCAGTTCTTC
TRBV5-1,.,TRBJ1-1,TRBD1,CASSFWTGDTEAFF,TGCGCCAGCAGCTTCTGGACAGGGGACACTGAAGCTTTCTTT
TRBV29-1,many,TRBJ1-2,.,CSVQKFNYGYTF,TGCAGCGTCCAGAAATTCAACTATGGCTACACCTTC
TRBV12-3/TRBV12-4,once,TRBJ1-4,TRBD1,CASSPRQGFTEKLLF,TGTGCCAGCAGTCCCCGACAGGGGTTCACCGAAAAACTGCTTTTT
TRBV7-9,.,TRBJ1-1,.,CATFAGQNTEASF,TGTGCCACCTTTGCGGGCCAGAACACTGAAGCTTCCTTT
TRBV5-6,.,TRBJ2-3,TRBD2,CARSRGLANTDTQYF,TGTGCCCGCAGCCGGGGACTAGCCAACACAGATACGCAGTATTTT
TRBV12-3/TRBV12-4,many,TRBJ2-7,.,CASSFGDGVQYF,TGTGCCAGCAGTTTTGGGGACGGGGTGCAGTACTTC
TRBV29-1,.,TRBJ2-3,.,CSVDGRRGWMGTQYF,TGCAGCGTTGATGGAAGACGTGGTTGGATGGGTACGCAGTATTTT
TRBV6-1,.,TRBJ1-1,.,CASSEFPNTDAFF,TGTGCCAGCAGTGAATTTCCGAACACTGATGCTTTCTTT
TRBV6-1,.,TRBJ2-4,TRBD1,CASSVDRGDIRYF,TGTGCCAGCAGTGTGGACAGGGGGGACATTCGGTACTTC
TRBV4-1,.,TRBJ1-5,.,CASSQEIEGNQPQHF,TGCGCCAGCAGCCAAGAGATAGAGGGCAATCAGCCCCAGCATTTT
TRBV12-3/TRBV12-4,.,TRBJ2-1,TRBD2,CASTPASGGPGEQFF,TGTGCCAGCACCCCCGCCAGCGGGGGGCCAGGTGAGCAGTTCTTC
TRBV5-4,.,TRBJ2-3,.,CTSSRAGAGTDTQYF,TGTACCAGCAGCCGGGCAGGGGCAGGGACAGATACGCAGTATTTT
TRBV5-4,once,TRBJ2-3,.,CASSLPCQLDTQYF,TGTGCCAGCAGCTTGCCCTGCCAACTGGATACGCAGTATTTT
TRBV11-2,.,TRBJ2-1,.,CANSQAPGFYNEQCF,TGTGCCAACAGCCAAGCCCCAGGGTTCTACAATGAGCAGTGCTTC
TRBV6-1,few,TRBJ1-2,.,CASTLDGNYGYTF,TGTGCCAGCACCCTTGACGGAAACTATGGCTACACCTTC
TRBV12-3/TRBV12-4,.,TRBJ2-3,.,CASSSRTRGVTDTQYF,TGTGCCAGCAGTTCCCGGACGCGTGGGGTCACAGATACGCAGTATTTT
TRBV4-2,.,TRBJ2-7,.,CASSQERSYQQYF,TGTGCCAGCAGCCAGGAACGGTCCTACCAGCAGTACTTC
TRBV29-1,.,TRBJ2-5,TRBD2,CSDELGLAGVGTQYF,TGCAGCGATGAATTGGGACTAGCGGGAGTTGGGACCCAGTACTTC
TRBV28,.,TRBJ2-7,.,CASNSPYEQYF,TGTGCCAGCAATTCTCCCTACGAGCAGTACTTC
TRBV12-3/TRBV12-4,many,TRBJ2-3,.,CASSLAGTDTQYF,TGTGCCAGCAGCTTAGCCGGCACAGATACGCAGTATTTT
TRBV15,.,TRBJ2-3,.,CATSLRVVTDTQYF,TGTGCCACCAGCCTCCGGGTGGTCACAGATACGCAGTATTTT
TRBV28,.,TRBJ1-2,TRBD1,CASGTPGTGGYGYTF,TGTGCCAGCGGTACTCCCGGGACAGGAGGCTATGGCTACACCTTC
TRBV11-3,.,TRBJ2-5,.,CASTLVEKTQYF,TGTGCCAGCACCTTAGTGGAAAAGACCCAGTACTTC
TRBV11-2,.,TRBJ1-1,.,CASSPLGWDTEALF,TGTGCCAGTAGTCCTTTGGGTTGGGACACTGAAGCTTTATTT
TRBV4-2,many,TRBJ2-1,TRBD1,CASSQDGQGPYNEQFF,TGTGCCAGCAGCCAAGATGGACAGGGTCCCTACAATGAGCAGTTCTTC
TRBV20-1,many,TRBJ1-5,.,CSARVKTGFNQPQHF,TGCAGTGCTAGGGTCAAAACAGGGTTCAATCAGCCCCAGCATTTT
TRBV20-1,few,TRBJ1-2,.,CSVPNYDYTF,TGCAGTGTGCCCAACTATGACTACACCTTC
TRBV11-2,.,TRBJ2-1,.,CASSFVSPSHNEQFF,TGTGCCAGTAGCTTCGTTTCTCCCTCCCACAATGAGCAGTTCTTC
TRBV6-6,many,TRBJ2-1,.,CASSYSTNEQFF,TGTGCCAGCAGTTACTCGACGAATGAGCAGTTCTTC
TRBV11-3,.,TRBJ2-3,.,CASSMGSDTQYF,TGTGCCAGCAGCATGGGTTCAGATACGCAGTATTTT
TRBV5-1,.,TRBJ2-5,TRBD1,CSSSLGGTGEETQYF,TGCTCCAGCAGCTTGGGGGGGACAGGGGAAGAGACCCAGTACTTC
TRBV6-5,.,TRBJ2-7,TRBD1,CISSYGDRGYEQYF,TGTATCAGCAGTTACGGGGACAGGGGCTACGAGCAGTACTTC
TRBV28,.,TRBJ1-3,TRBD1,CASSLGTAFSGNTIYF,TGTGCCAGCAGTTTGGGGACAGCCTTCTCTGGAAACACCATATATTTT
TRBV6-6,few,TRBJ2-3,.,CASSYAQGLSTDTQYF,TGTGCCAGCAGTTACGCCCAGGGGCTAAGCACAGATACGCAGTATTTT
TRBV29-1,few,TRBJ2-3,TRBD2,CSVVPPGLENTDTQYF,TGCAGCGTTGTCCCGCCGGGACTAGAGAATACAGATACGCAGTATTTT
TRBV7-2,.,TRBJ2-5,.,CASSLTQETRYF,TGTGCCAGCAGTCTAACCCAAGAGACCCGGTACTTC
TRBV11-2,once,TRBJ2-5,TRBD2,CASSPDWRETGETQYF,TGTGCCAGCAGCCCCGACTGGCGGGAGACTGGCGAGACCCAGTACTTC
TRBV11-2,.,TRBJ2-2,.,CASGRRPLGGELFF,TGTGCCAGCGGCCGGCGGCCCTTAGGCGGGGAGCTGTTTTTT
TRBV12-3/TRBV12-4,many,TRBJ2-1,TRBD2,CASSFATSGRPYNEQFF,TGTGCCAGCAGTTTTGCAACTAGCGGGAGACCCTACAATGAGCAGTTCTTC
TRBV20-1,.,TRBJ1-1,.,CSANGGLDTEAFF,TGCAGTGCGAACGGGGGGCTGGACACTGAAGCTTTCTTC
TRBV28,many,TRBJ2-4,TRBD1,CASSPGTGVGIQYF,TGTGCCAGCAGTCCAGGGACAGGGGTCGGCATTCAGTACTTC
TRBV6-6,.,TRBJ2-7,TRBD2,CTSSFGEGRAREQYF,TGTACCAGCAGTTTCGGGGAGGGTAGGGCTCGGGAGCAGTACTTT
TRBV6-2/TRBV6-3,many,TRBJ2-7,.,CASSLGSSYEQYF,TGTGCCAGCAGTTTGGGCTCATCCTACGAGCAGTACTTC
TRBV11-3,.,TRBJ2-1,TRBD2,CASSSGLAGEPYDEQFF,TGTGCCAGCAGTTCGGGATTAGCGGGAGAGCCCTACGATGAGCAGTTCTTC